The clone carrying this T cell receptor beta chain was counted once. Its antigen is not identified. TCR beta CDR3 region amplification was performed from RNA transcripts. Primed by the HTBI set, a first-round RT-PCR was run on the TCR CDR3. TCRdb fed the multiplex PCR reads into MiXCR, producing one record per CDR3 protein. Of under 250,000 distinct CDR3 sequences detected, roughly a quarter appear once; the ten largest clones hold approximately 35%. This specimen comes from a study of T cells in Graves' hyperthyroidism and ophthalmopathy. Study conclusions and caveats: A median about 7 months before onset, the model predicted ophthalmopathy. Most expanded thyroid clonotypes above 0.001 recurred in blood.

Deletions cut 4 bases from V and 7 bases from J, with 14 bases between. This CDR3 comprises 13 residues. The V gene's germline CDR1 is SGHTA and CDR2 FQGTGA. Duration under 3 months, a NOSPECS grade of at least 4, and a Clinical Activity Score of at least 3 characterized the ophthalmopathy patients. The diagnoses drew upon clinical symptoms, serum thyroxine and TRAb, thyroid ultrasound and orbital computed tomography. The sequenced sample consisted of blood. The chain is built from TRBV7-3 and TRBJ2-7; D possibly corresponds to TRBD2 (6 bases). This TCR derives from a woman in her 40s with Graves' ophthalmopathy. This chain's CDR3 is CASSSRLGGEQYF. In nucleotides, the CDR3 is TGTGCCAGCAGCTCACGGCTCGGGGGTGAGCAGTACTTC.